The 10 T cell receptor beta chains reported below all come from one sample, sequenced in a study of T-cell memory formation after mild COVID-19. TCRdb re-called the 5' RACE reads through MiXCR, storing one row per CDR3 protein. This repertoire shows 350,000 to 400,000 distinct CDR3 sequences, more than 20% found once; its top ten account for approximately 12%. Sequences were obtained from PBMCs or a T cell subset sorted from them (not recorded which). Source of these receptors: an adult woman who had mild COVID-19 (a few samples of this study predate the infection). Cell type and time point are not known.

The V call is TRBV2, the J call TRBJ1-2; D is undetermined. This CDR3 has 15 residues. Germline V gene data show CDR1 as SNHLY and CDR2 as FYNNEI. The V end lost 5 bases, the J end lost 4 bases, and 17 bases lay between the germline ends. The CDR3 loop reads CASSIDNLKGYGYTF. The DNA of the CDR3 is TGTGCCAGCAGTATTGACAACCTCAAGGGCTATGGCTACACCTTC.

Only a few counts were recorded for this clonotype. CDR3 DNA sequence: TGTGCCACCAGTGATACTGGACAGGGGACTGAGCAGTACTTC. This translates into CATSDTGQGTEQYF. This chain connects TRBV24-1 to TRBJ2-7; the match to TRBD1 covers 9 bases. Trimming at V came to 3 bases and at J to 7 bases, leaving 6 bases not matched to a gene. The CDR3 is made up of 14 amino acids. CDR1 and CDR2 from the germline V gene are KGHDR and SFDVKD.

The chain employs TRBV12-3 or TRBV12-4 and TRBJ2-1; a possible D gene is TRBD1 (5 bases). CDR3 length: 15 residues. Trimming removed 5 bases at V and 0 bases at J, with 11 bases between. CDR3 sequence (DNA): TGTGCCAGCAGTAAGGACACAAGCTCCTACAATGAGCAGTTCTTC. Protein product: CASSKDTSSYNEQFF.

The CDR3 sequence: CASSYDSGRETQYF. CDR3 bases: TGTGCCAGCAGCTACGATAGCGGGCGAGAGACCCAGTACTTC. J is TRBJ2-5 and V is TRBV5-4; 7 bases are shared with TRBD2. The junction had 6 bases not matched to a gene; V was cut back by 3 bases and J by 4 bases. Germline CDR1 SGHNT, CDR2 YYREEE (reference sequence). The CDR3 length is 14 residues. Filled out from reference TRBV5-4 and TRBJ2-5, the complete variable domain reads ETGVTQSPTHLIKTRGQQVTLRCSSQSGHNTVSWYQQALGQGPQFIFQYYREEENGRGNFPPRFSGLQFPNYSSELNVNALELDDSALYLCASSYDSGRETQYFGPGTRLLVL.

The chain links TRBV7-9 to TRBJ2-3; maybe TRBD2 (5 bases). With 5 bases removed from V and 2 bases from J, the gap between germline ends came to 17 bases. This CDR3 is built from 16 residues. CDR1 and CDR2 (germline): SEHNR, FQNEAQ (reference sequence). The CDR3 DNA reads TGTGCCAGCAGCCCCCTCGAGGGCAGGTCCACAGATACGCAGTATTTT. It is translated as CASSPLEGRSTDTQYF.

The gene calls are TRBV12-3 or TRBV12-4 and TRBJ1-1, with 11 nucleotides matching TRBD1. The CDR3 is 15 amino acids. The V segment lost 1 base and the J segment 5 bases; nucleotides outside the gene matches: 3. This chain's CDR3 is CASSLGTGGTTEAFF. CDR3 in DNA: TGTGCCAGCAGTTTAGGGACAGGGGGCACTACTGAAGCTTTCTTT.

In this sample, this clonotype turned up many times. DNA for the CDR3: TGTGCCAGCAGCTTGAGGCCGACAGGGACCTTCGGGCAGTACTTC. It translates to CASSLRPTGTFGQYF. V and J are TRBV5-6 and TRBJ2-7; 7 bases agree with TRBD1. Germline V gene sequence: CDR1 SGHDT, CDR2 YYEEEE. Trimming at V came to 1 base and at J to 9 bases, leaving 13 bases not matched to a gene. The CDR3 totals 15 residues.

The DNA of the CDR3 is TGTGCCAGTAGCGGGAAAGGGCCCGGGGAGCTGTTTTTT. It is translated as CASSGKGPGELFF. The chain joins TRBV27 to TRBJ2-2, with 8 nucleotides matching TRBD2. The CDR3 runs 13 residues. Germline V gene lookup returns CDR1 MNHEY and CDR2 SMNVEV (reference sequence). Unmatched junction bases numbered 6, after V lost 9 bases and J lost 6 bases.

This clonotype was counted at least ten times. The chain employs TRBV11-1 and TRBJ2-7; 11 bases map to TRBD2. Germline V gives CDR1 SGHAT, CDR2 FQDESV (reference sequence). V was clipped by 5 bases and J by 0 bases; unmatched bases: 3. The CDR3 loop spans 15 amino acids. CDR3 bases: TGTGCCAGCAGCCCAGGACTAGCGGGCTCCTACGAGCAGTACTTC. This translates into CASSPGLAGSYEQYF.

This rearrangement joins TRBV4-2 to TRBJ2-1, with 9 bases matching TRBD2. The germline V gene encodes CDR1 LGHNA and CDR2 YNFKEQ. Trimming took 0 bases from V and 2 from J; bases not matched to a gene: 2. The CDR3 sequence is 16 residues long. The CDR3 DNA reads as TGTGCCAGCAGCCAAGAGAGACTAGCGGCCTACAATGAGCAGTTCTTC. It codes for CASSQERLAAYNEQFF.